This T cell receptor beta chain was sequenced in a study of identical twins. This CDR3 is 17 amino acids long. V was clipped by 5 bases and J by 5 bases, with 25 bases between them. Germline-derived CDR1 and CDR2 are SGHVS and FQNEAQ. MiXCR, run by TCRdb on the 5' RACE reads, gives a single entry per CDR3 protein. There are approximately 210,000 distinct CDR3 sequences in the sample; about 16% occur only once, and over 35% lies in the top ten. A further study also used this sample, focusing on T cells expressing NK-cell markers.

The chain recombines TRBV7-8 with TRBJ2-7; maybe TRBD1 (6 bases). The specimen sequenced was CD8+ T cells sorted from blood. The sequence came from a woman under 30 in good health. The CDR3 nucleotides read TGTGCCAGCAGCCCCGACCTAGAACAGGGTCTGTGGGACGAGCAGTACTTC. This codes for CASSPDLEQGLWDEQYF.